A single T cell receptor (beta chain) is shown here with its context. The sample originates from a study of blood T cell repertoires in COVID-19. The data were produced by immunoSEQ multiplex PCR, yet TCRdb's version contains in-frame clones alone and is incomplete. In the table there are around 150,000 clones, roughly 83% of which are singletons. The CDR3 runs 14 residues. Trimming shortened V by 2 bases and J by 0 bases, and 8 bases separated the two germline ends. Per germline, CDR1 ENHRY and CDR2 SYGVKD. The V call is TRBV10-3, the J call TRBJ2-7; no reliable D call. Sequences were obtained from peripheral blood. This TCR was sampled from a woman of 80 years or more with active or convalescent COVID-19. CDR3 bases: TGTGCCATCAGTGAGCAGGAAAGCTCCTACGAGCAGTACTTC. Translation gives CAISEQESSYEQYF.